This paragraph covers one TCR beta chain sequence. Its matching antigen is unknown. The source of the sample is a study of T cells in Graves' hyperthyroidism and ophthalmopathy. General study findings and limits: In validation, the model predicted ophthalmopathy. These predictions came a median roughly 6.5 months before onset.

Regions amplified from RNA transcripts were the TCR beta CDR3 regions. The study used the HTBI primer set for a first-round RT-PCR of the TCR CDR3. TCRdb reprocessed the multiplex PCR reads via MiXCR and lists one record per CDR3 protein. Of some 770,000 distinct CDR3 sequences listed, roughly 15% are singletons. V shed 5 bases and J shed 13 bases, with 12 bases lying between them. CDR3 size: 12 residues. Germline loops: CDR1 MDHEN, CDR2 SYDVKM. The rearrangement joins TRBV28 to TRBJ1-6, with D maybe TRBD1 (6 bases). Sequenced material: blood. The receptor was derived from a man aged 18-30 years with Graves' hyperthyroidism. The CDR3 DNA reads TGTGCCAGCAGTCCTCAGGGGATCCCCCTCCACTTT. Translation gives CASSPQGIPLHF.